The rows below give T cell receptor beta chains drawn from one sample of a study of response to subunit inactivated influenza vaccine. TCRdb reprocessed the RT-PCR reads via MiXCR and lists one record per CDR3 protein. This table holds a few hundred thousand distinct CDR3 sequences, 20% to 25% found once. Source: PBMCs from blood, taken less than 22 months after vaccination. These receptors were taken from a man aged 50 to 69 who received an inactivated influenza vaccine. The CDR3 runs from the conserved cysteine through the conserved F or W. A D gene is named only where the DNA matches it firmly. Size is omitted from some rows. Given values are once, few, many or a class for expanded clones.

CDR3nt: TGCAGTGCTAAGAGGGACAGAGGAAACAATTCACCCCTCCACTTT
CDR3aa: CSAKRDRGNNSPLHF
abundance: .
len: 15
v_gene: TRBV20-1
d_gene: TRBD1
j_gene: TRBJ1-6

CDR3nt: TGTGCCTGGAGCCCGACGGTTTCTAACTATGGCTACACCTTC
CDR3aa: CAWSPTVSNYGYTF
abundance: .
len: 14
v_gene: TRBV30
d_gene: .
j_gene: TRBJ1-2

CDR3nt: TGCGCCAGCAGCTCAGGGGGGGATCAGCCCCAGCATTTT
CDR3aa: CASSSGGDQPQHF
abundance: few
len: 13
v_gene: TRBV5-1
d_gene: TRBD1
j_gene: TRBJ1-5

CDR3nt: TGCAGCGTTGGTTCCCCATTACTTAACGAGCAGTACTTC
CDR3aa: CSVGSPLLNEQYF
abundance: .
len: 13
v_gene: TRBV29-1
d_gene: .
j_gene: TRBJ2-7

CDR3nt: TGCGCCAGCAGCTTGGGCGGGGGACGCGGCTACACCTTC
CDR3aa: CASSLGGGRGYTF
abundance: .
len: 13
v_gene: TRBV5-1
d_gene: .
j_gene: TRBJ1-2

CDR3nt: TGTGCCATCAAGGGACTTACTCAAGAGACCCAGTACTTC
CDR3aa: CAIKGLTQETQYF
abundance: .
len: 13
v_gene: TRBV10-3
d_gene: .
j_gene: TRBJ2-5

CDR3nt: TGTGCCAGCAGTGGTATATTGGAGACTGAAGCTTTCTTT
CDR3aa: CASSGILETEAFF
abundance: few
len: 13
v_gene: TRBV6-1
d_gene: .
j_gene: TRBJ1-1

CDR3nt: TGTGCCAGCAGCCCCTTCTCCTCTATGAACACTGAAGCTTTCTTT
CDR3aa: CASSPFSSMNTEAFF
abundance: many
len: 15
v_gene: TRBV12-3/TRBV12-4
d_gene: .
j_gene: TRBJ1-1

CDR3nt: TGTGCCAGCAGACTTGGTCGGGGGTTCGGCTCTGGGGCCAACGTCCTGACTTTC
CDR3aa: CASRLGRGFGSGANVLTF
abundance: .
len: 18
v_gene: TRBV6-1
d_gene: .
j_gene: TRBJ2-6

CDR3nt: TGTGCCAGCAGCTTAGCGAGAGGGTCAACCGCTAACTATGGCTACACCTTC
CDR3aa: CASSLARGSTANYGYTF
abundance: .
len: 17
v_gene: TRBV7-2
d_gene: .
j_gene: TRBJ1-2

CDR3nt: TGTGCCAGCAGTTTTTATGGAGGGCCGCACTCTGGAAACACCATATATTTT
CDR3aa: CASSFYGGPHSGNTIYF
abundance: .
len: 17
v_gene: TRBV28
d_gene: .
j_gene: TRBJ1-3

CDR3nt: TGTGCCAGCAGTTACGCAGGGGGAAGAGCTGGAAACACCATATATTTT
CDR3aa: CASSYAGGRAGNTIYF
abundance: few
len: 16
v_gene: TRBV7-9
d_gene: TRBD1
j_gene: TRBJ1-3

CDR3nt: TGTGCCAGCAGCAGAATGGGGACAGGGATCAATCAGCCCCAGCATTTT
CDR3aa: CASSRMGTGINQPQHF
abundance: .
len: 16
v_gene: TRBV7-8
d_gene: TRBD1
j_gene: TRBJ1-5

CDR3nt: TGCGCCAGCAGCCAGGACGGGATGGCCTACGAGCAGTACTTC
CDR3aa: CASSQDGMAYEQYF
abundance: .
len: 14
v_gene: TRBV5-1
d_gene: .
j_gene: TRBJ2-7

CDR3nt: TGTGCCAGCAGCCAAGATCTCGGGAGAGTCTACAATGAGCAGTTCTTC
CDR3aa: CASSQDLGRVYNEQFF
abundance: .
len: 16
v_gene: TRBV14
d_gene: .
j_gene: TRBJ2-1

CDR3nt: TGTGCCAGCAGTTTAGCAGCGGGGGGAACTGAAGCTTTCTTT
CDR3aa: CASSLAAGGTEAFF
abundance: many
len: 14
v_gene: TRBV12-3/TRBV12-4
d_gene: .
j_gene: TRBJ1-1

CDR3nt: TGTGCCAGCAGTTTAGCCGGGGGTTGGTCACCCCTCCACTTT
CDR3aa: CASSLAGGWSPLHF
abundance: many
len: 14
v_gene: TRBV12-3/TRBV12-4
d_gene: .
j_gene: TRBJ1-6

CDR3nt: TGTGCCAGCAGCTTGGAGACAGGGGAGTATTCACCCCTCCACTTT
CDR3aa: CASSLETGEYSPLHF
abundance: .
len: 15
v_gene: TRBV5-5
d_gene: TRBD1
j_gene: TRBJ1-6

CDR3nt: TGTGCCTCTCGACTAGCGAGTATTTCGAACACCGGGGAGCTGTTTTTT
CDR3aa: CASRLASISNTGELFF
abundance: .
len: 16
v_gene: TRBV10-3
d_gene: TRBD2
j_gene: TRBJ2-2

CDR3nt: TGTGCCAGCAGTCGTATAGCGGGGGGGGACACAGATACGCAGTATTTT
CDR3aa: CASSRIAGGDTDTQYF
abundance: few
len: 16
v_gene: TRBV12-3/TRBV12-4
d_gene: TRBD2
j_gene: TRBJ2-3

CDR3nt: TGTGCCAGCAGCTTTGGCACCTTCTTCTCCTACGAGCAGTACTTC
CDR3aa: CASSFGTFFSYEQYF
abundance: .
len: 15
v_gene: TRBV7-2
d_gene: .
j_gene: TRBJ2-7

CDR3nt: TGCGCCAGCAGCCACGGGGACCTTGACGAAACACTGTTTTTT
CDR3aa: CASSHGDLDETLFF
abundance: .
len: 14
v_gene: TRBV4-3
d_gene: .
j_gene: TRBJ1-4

CDR3nt: TGCGCCAGCAGCAGACAGGGGGAGGACAATGAGCAGTTCTTC
CDR3aa: CASSRQGEDNEQFF
abundance: many
len: 14
v_gene: TRBV5-1
d_gene: TRBD1
j_gene: TRBJ2-1

CDR3nt: TGTGCCAGCAGCCCCAACTTATGGACCGCCACGGTCGGCTACACCTTC
CDR3aa: CASSPNLWTATVGYTF
abundance: many
len: 16
v_gene: TRBV3-1
d_gene: .
j_gene: TRBJ1-2

CDR3nt: TGCAGTGCTAGAGAGGTCGGGTTGAGCAATCAGCCCCAGCATTTT
CDR3aa: CSAREVGLSNQPQHF
abundance: few
len: 15
v_gene: TRBV20-1
d_gene: .
j_gene: TRBJ1-5

CDR3nt: TGTGCCAGCAGCAGACGCATGAACACTGAAGCTTTCTTT
CDR3aa: CASSRRMNTEAFF
abundance: .
len: 13
v_gene: TRBV25-1
d_gene: .
j_gene: TRBJ1-1

CDR3nt: TGCAGTGCTAGAGATCGGCCCTCAATGTATGGCTACGCCTTC
CDR3aa: CSARDRPSMYGYAF
abundance: .
len: 14
v_gene: TRBV20-1
d_gene: .
j_gene: TRBJ1-2